Sequencing of this T cell receptor (beta chain) was carried out in a study of cytomegalovirus exposure and HLA in healthy donors. CDR1 is SGHAT and CDR2 is FQNNGV in the germline V gene. J was trimmed by 7 bases and V by 5 bases; bases with no gene match: 14. The CDR3 totals 16 residues. The PCR made use of 60 Vbeta and 13 Jbeta primers. Data came from immunoSEQ multiplex PCR; TCRdb stores just in-frame clones and leaves some out. The repertoire includes around 120,000 clones, about four fifths of them detected once, and approximately 9.6% sits in the top ten. The V call is TRBV11-2, the J call TRBJ2-7; 10 nucleotides match TRBD2. The material sequenced was PBMCs. This receptor was identified in a woman aged 45-59 years in good health and CMV-seropositive. The CDR3 nucleotides read TGTGCCAGCAGCACAATTCCCAGCGGGAGGGCCCGGGAGCAGTACTTC. Protein product: CASSTIPSGRAREQYF.